The entry that follows covers one TCR beta chain sequence. The repertoire was sequenced with immunoSEQ multiplex PCR; TCRdb's copy has only in-frame clones and lacks some. This sample has approximately 100,000 clones, with roughly 87% found just once. The data belong to a study of T cell responses to AZD1222 COVID-19 vaccine. The source was peripheral blood, collected on day 0 of AZD1222 vaccination. This sequence was found in an adult in good health.

The CDR3: CASSFGTVSNQPQHF. The CDR3 DNA is TGTGCCAGTAGTTTTGGGACAGTTAGCAATCAGCCCCAGCATTTT. The chain is built from TRBV19 and TRBJ1-5, with TRBD1 identical over 7 bases. V lost 5 bases to trimming and J lost 0 bases; unmatched junction nucleotides: 4. This CDR3 spans 15 amino acids. Germline CDR1 reads LNHDA; CDR2 reads SQIVND (reference sequence).